This T cell receptor (beta chain) is drawn from a study of control samples from healthy donors and cancer patients. CDR3 length equals 16 residues. Per germline, CDR1 MNHNS and CDR2 SASEGT. The ends were cut back, 4 bases at V and 0 bases at J, with 15 bases in the middle. The table came from immunoSEQ multiplex PCR; TCRdb's copy has only in-frame clones and leaves some out. This table holds more than 140,000 clones, 75% to 95% found once. The receptor was derived from a man younger than 35 in good health. Sequenced material: blood. The V gene is TRBV6-1, the J gene TRBJ1-1; no reliable D call. The CDR3 DNA sequence: TGTGCCAGCAGTGGCCTTGGGGTAATGGTGAACACTGAAGCTTTCTTT. Translation gives CASSGLGVMVNTEAFF.